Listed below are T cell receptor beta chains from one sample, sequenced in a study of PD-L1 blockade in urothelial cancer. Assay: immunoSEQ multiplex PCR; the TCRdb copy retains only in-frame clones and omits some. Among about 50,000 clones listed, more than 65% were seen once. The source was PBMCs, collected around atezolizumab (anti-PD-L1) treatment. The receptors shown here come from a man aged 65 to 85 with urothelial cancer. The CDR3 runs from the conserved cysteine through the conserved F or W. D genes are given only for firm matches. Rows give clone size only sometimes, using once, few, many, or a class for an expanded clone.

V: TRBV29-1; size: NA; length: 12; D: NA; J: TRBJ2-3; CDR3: CSVKSSTDTQYF; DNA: TGCAGCGTTAAGAGTAGCACAGATACGCAGTATTTT
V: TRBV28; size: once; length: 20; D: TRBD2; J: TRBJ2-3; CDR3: CASRISGLAGVGLRTDTQYF; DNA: TGTGCCAGCAGAATATCGGGACTAGCGGGAGTAGGTTTAAGGACAGATACGCAGTATTTT
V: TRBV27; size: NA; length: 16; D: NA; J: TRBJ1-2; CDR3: CASSLSFGGAYYGYTF; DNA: TGTGCCAGCAGTTTAAGTTTCGGCGGGGCTTACTATGGCTACACCTTC
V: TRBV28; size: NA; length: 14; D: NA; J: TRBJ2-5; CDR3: CASSYHRPEGSQYF; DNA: TGTGCCAGCAGTTACCATCGACCGGAGGGGTCCCAGTACTTC
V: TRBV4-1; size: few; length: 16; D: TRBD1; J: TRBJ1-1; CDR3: CASSQSAGGTDTEAFF; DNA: TGCGCCAGCAGCCAAAGTGCAGGGGGCACGGACACTGAAGCTTTCTTT
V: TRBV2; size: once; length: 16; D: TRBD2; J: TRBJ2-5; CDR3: CATGGLAGGGLETQYF; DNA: TGTGCCACCGGGGGACTAGCGGGAGGGGGGTTGGAGACCCAGTACTTC
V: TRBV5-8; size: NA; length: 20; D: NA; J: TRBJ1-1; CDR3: CASSFFGRVFRRGSDTEAFF; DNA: TGTGCCAGCAGCTTCTTTGGGAGGGTCTTCCGGCGGGGCAGCGACACTGAAGCTTTCTTT
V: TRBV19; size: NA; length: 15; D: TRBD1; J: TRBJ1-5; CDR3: CASSITTGGNQPQHF; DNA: TGTGCCAGTAGTATCACTACAGGGGGGAATCAGCCCCAGCATTTT
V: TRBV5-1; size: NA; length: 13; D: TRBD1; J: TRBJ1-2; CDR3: CASSFGTAYGYTF; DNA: TGCGCCAGCAGCTTCGGGACAGCTTATGGCTACACCTTC
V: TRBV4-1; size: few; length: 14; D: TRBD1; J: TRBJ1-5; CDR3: CASRGQGSNQPQHF; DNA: TGCGCCAGCAGGGGACAGGGTAGCAATCAGCCCCAGCATTTT
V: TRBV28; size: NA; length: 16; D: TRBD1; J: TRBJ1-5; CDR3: CASSPGTGGLNQPQHF; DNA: TGTGCCAGCAGTCCCGGGACAGGGGGCCTAAATCAGCCCCAGCATTTT